Listed below are T cell receptor beta chains from one sample, sequenced in a study of blood T cell repertoires in COVID-19. The assay was immunoSEQ multiplex PCR, and TCRdb's table has in-frame clones only and misses some. Of about 59,000 clones listed, 65% to 85% are singletons. The specimen was peripheral blood. The receptor source for this set is a man in his 60s with acute or convalescent COVID-19. Both conserved end residues are part of each CDR3. Fields, in order: D gene, clone size, V gene, J gene, CDR3 DNA, CDR3 protein. The D gene is left open where the match is weak. Not all rows give a size; the values are once, few, many and, for expanded clones, a class.

d_call: .; clone_size: .; v_call: TRBV19; j_call: TRBJ1-5; cdr3_nt: TGTGCCAGTAGTATAAGAGCGGGTGGCAATCAGCCCCAGCATTTT; cdr3_aa: CASSIRAGGNQPQHF
d_call: TRBD1; clone_size: .; v_call: TRBV19; j_call: TRBJ2-7; cdr3_nt: TGTGCCAGTAGTATTGAAGGACAGGTTCCTTCCTACGAGCAGTACTTC; cdr3_aa: CASSIEGQVPSYEQYF
d_call: TRBD1; clone_size: .; v_call: TRBV6-6; j_call: TRBJ1-2; cdr3_nt: TGTGCCAGCAGTTACGAGGACAGGGATGGCTACACCTTC; cdr3_aa: CASSYEDRDGYTF
d_call: .; clone_size: few; v_call: TRBV12-5; j_call: TRBJ1-3; cdr3_nt: TGTGCTAGTGGTTTCCAGGGTTCTGGAAACACCATATATTTT; cdr3_aa: CASGFQGSGNTIYF
d_call: .; clone_size: few; v_call: TRBV11-1; j_call: TRBJ2-5; cdr3_nt: TGTGCCAGCAGCTTAGATCAGGGACAAGAGACCCAGTACTTC; cdr3_aa: CASSLDQGQETQYF
d_call: .; clone_size: once; v_call: TRBV5-6; j_call: TRBJ2-7; cdr3_nt: TGTGCCAGCAGCCCCGAGATTGCCTACGAGCAGTACTTC; cdr3_aa: CASSPEIAYEQYF
d_call: TRBD1; clone_size: .; v_call: TRBV28; j_call: TRBJ2-1; cdr3_nt: TGTGCCAGCAGTTATGCTGGGACAGGGGGTTACAATGAGCAGTTCTTC; cdr3_aa: CASSYAGTGGYNEQFF
d_call: .; clone_size: .; v_call: TRBV30; j_call: TRBJ1-1; cdr3_nt: TGTGCCTGGAGTTACCTGCGGGGTAATACTGAAGCTTTCTTT; cdr3_aa: CAWSYLRGNTEAFF
d_call: .; clone_size: .; v_call: TRBV28; j_call: TRBJ2-2; cdr3_nt: TGTGCCAGCGTCCCACTTTCGAACACCGGGGAGCTGTTTTTT; cdr3_aa: CASVPLSNTGELFF
d_call: TRBD2; clone_size: few; v_call: TRBV9; j_call: TRBJ2-1; cdr3_nt: TGTGCCAGCAGCGGGGGACTATCTGAGCAGTTCTTC; cdr3_aa: CASSGGLSEQFF
d_call: .; clone_size: once; v_call: TRBV11-2; j_call: TRBJ2-7; cdr3_nt: TGTGCCAGCAGCTTGTCTTCGCTCAGGGGAAAGTCCTACGAGCAGTACTTC; cdr3_aa: CASSLSSLRGKSYEQYF
d_call: TRBD1; clone_size: .; v_call: TRBV4-1; j_call: TRBJ2-7; cdr3_nt: TGCGCCAGCAGCCAAGCGGGACAGGGGTACTACGAGCAGTACTTC; cdr3_aa: CASSQAGQGYYEQYF
d_call: .; clone_size: .; v_call: TRBV25-1; j_call: TRBJ2-1; cdr3_nt: TGTGCCAGCATGGGACATCCGTACAATGAGCAGTTCTTC; cdr3_aa: CASMGHPYNEQFF
d_call: .; clone_size: once; v_call: TRBV4-1; j_call: TRBJ1-6; cdr3_nt: TGCGCCAGCAGCCAAAGCGTCACAGGTACCGGCTCACCCCTCCACTTT; cdr3_aa: CASSQSVTGTGSPLHF
d_call: TRBD1; clone_size: once; v_call: TRBV19; j_call: TRBJ1-5; cdr3_nt: TGTGCCAGCGACCCGGATCAGGGGGTTATAGGCAATCAGCCCCAGCATTTT; cdr3_aa: CASDPDQGVIGNQPQHF
d_call: .; clone_size: .; v_call: TRBV7-3; j_call: TRBJ2-3; cdr3_nt: TGTGCCAGCAGCCCGATTCGGGGGACGGCAGATACGCAGTATTTT; cdr3_aa: CASSPIRGTADTQYF
d_call: TRBD1; clone_size: few; v_call: TRBV6-6; j_call: TRBJ1-2; cdr3_nt: TGTGCCAGCAGTCCCACAGGGGACTATGGCTACACCTTC; cdr3_aa: CASSPTGDYGYTF
d_call: .; clone_size: .; v_call: TRBV19; j_call: TRBJ1-6; cdr3_nt: TGTGCCAGTAGTACCGTCTATAGTAGCGGGACTGAACCCCTCCACTTT; cdr3_aa: CASSTVYSSGTEPLHF
d_call: TRBD1; clone_size: .; v_call: TRBV7-3; j_call: TRBJ1-5; cdr3_nt: TGTGCCAGCAGCCCCCGACAGGGAGGTCAGCCCCAGCATTTT; cdr3_aa: CASSPRQGGQPQHF
d_call: TRBD1; clone_size: once; v_call: TRBV5-1; j_call: TRBJ1-2; cdr3_nt: TGCGCCAGCAGCCTGGGACAGGGGGCCGGAGGCTACACCTTC; cdr3_aa: CASSLGQGAGGYTF
d_call: .; clone_size: .; v_call: TRBV7-3; j_call: TRBJ2-1; cdr3_nt: TGTGCCAGCAGCTTAGAGGCTAGACCCTCGGATGAGCAGTTCTTC; cdr3_aa: CASSLEARPSDEQFF
d_call: TRBD1; clone_size: few; v_call: TRBV3-1/TRBV3-2; j_call: TRBJ2-7; cdr3_nt: TGTGCCAGCAGCCAAGGGGGACAGGGCTACGAGCAGTACTTC; cdr3_aa: CASSQGGQGYEQYF
d_call: .; clone_size: .; v_call: TRBV5-1; j_call: TRBJ2-2; cdr3_nt: TGCGCCAGCAGCTTGGCCCCAGGTTCGAACACCGGGGAGCTGTTTTTT; cdr3_aa: CASSLAPGSNTGELFF
d_call: .; clone_size: few; v_call: TRBV11-3; j_call: TRBJ2-2; cdr3_nt: TGTGCCAGCAGCCCGCTGGGGGCGAGGACCGGGGAGCTGTTTTTT; cdr3_aa: CASSPLGARTGELFF